The T cell receptor beta chain described here comes from a study of Ad26.COV2.S vaccination and SARS-CoV-2 variants. About the research overall: Donor got 5x10^10 or 1x10^11 viral particles of Ad26.COV2.S. Whole-study results and caveats: Reported findings describe substantial breadth in spike-specific CD8+ and CD4+ T cell responses following vaccination. Placebo recipients showed lower spike-specific TCR breadth than vaccinees.

Profiled with immunoSEQ multiplex PCR; TCRdb holds only in-frame clones, not every one. The sample has hundreds of thousands of clones; about 90% are singletons. To note about this clone: Its antigen is currently unknown.

Germline CDR1 and CDR2: DFQATT and SNEGSKA (reference sequence). V was pared by 3 bases and J by 4 bases, with 14 bases between. The CDR3 is made up of 14 amino acids. Specified treatment: around 19 received Ad26.COV2.S at low or high dose, single or two shots; 5 received placebo; per-sample allocation not given. All samples were drawn on day 63, counting from the first vaccine or placebo injection. The rearrangement uses TRBV20-1 and TRBJ2-3; a weak D match, TRBD1 (6 bases). The sequencing used peripheral blood, collected in a trial of Ad26.COV2.S vaccine versus placebo. The TCR was taken from a person aged 18-65 years who received the Ad26.COV2.S COVID-19 vaccine or a placebo. Here the CDR3 reads CSASAGAASDTQYF. The CDR3 coding sequence is TGCAGTGCTAGTGCAGGGGCGGCGTCAGATACGCAGTATTTT.